This T cell receptor beta chain originates from a study of blood T cell repertoires in COVID-19. Only in-frame clones appear in the TCRdb table, and some are missing; sequencing was by immunoSEQ multiplex PCR. The sample gives 160,000 or so clones, 83% of which show up once; approximately 1.4% is in the top ten. There are 19 residues in the CDR3. Germline V gives CDR1 LGHDT, CDR2 YNNKEL (reference sequence). The V end lost 0 bases, the J end lost 3 bases, and 24 bases lay between the germline ends. Sequenced sample: peripheral blood. This clonotype originated in a human donor in a cohort sampled during active COVID-19. The rearrangement joins TRBV3-1 (or the pseudogene TRBV3-2) to TRBJ2-7, with D perhaps TRBD2 (6 bases). The CDR3 loop is CASSQEGGTSSALNYEQYF. CDR3 in DNA: TGTGCCAGCAGCCAAGAAGGTGGAACTAGCAGCGCCTTAAACTACGAGCAGTACTTC.